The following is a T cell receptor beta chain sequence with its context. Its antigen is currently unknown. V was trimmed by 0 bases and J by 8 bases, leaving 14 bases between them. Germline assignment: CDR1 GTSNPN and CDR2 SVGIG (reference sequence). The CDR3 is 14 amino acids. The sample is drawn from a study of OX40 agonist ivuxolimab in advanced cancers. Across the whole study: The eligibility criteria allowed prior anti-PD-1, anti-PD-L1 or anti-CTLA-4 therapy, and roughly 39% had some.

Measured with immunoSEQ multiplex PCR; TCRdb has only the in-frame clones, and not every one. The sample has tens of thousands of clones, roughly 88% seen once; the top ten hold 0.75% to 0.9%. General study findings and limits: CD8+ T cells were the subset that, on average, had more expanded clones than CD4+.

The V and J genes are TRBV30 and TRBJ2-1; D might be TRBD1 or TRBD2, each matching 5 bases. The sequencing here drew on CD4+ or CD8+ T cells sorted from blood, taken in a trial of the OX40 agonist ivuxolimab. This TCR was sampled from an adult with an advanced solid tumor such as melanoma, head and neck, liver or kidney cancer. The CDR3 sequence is CAWSVALRGYEQFF. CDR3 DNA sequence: TGTGCCTGGAGTGTAGCCCTCCGGGGCTATGAGCAGTTCTTC.